These T cell receptor beta chains were read from a single sample in a study of cytomegalovirus exposure and HLA in healthy donors. Clones were sequenced by immunoSEQ multiplex PCR, and TCRdb holds only the in-frame ones, with some missing. The table has about 160,000 clones, roughly 79% seen once. Sequenced: PBMCs. Receptors originate from a woman in her forties or fifties in good health and CMV-seronegative. CDR3s include the opening cysteine and the closing phenylalanine or tryptophan. A D gene is named only where the DNA matches it firmly. A row's size may be missing; if present it is once, few, many or a size class.

TRBV7-2	TRBD1	TRBJ1-2	-	CASSRGQEDIYGYTF
TRBV19	-	TRBJ1-3	-	CASSIELPGGNTIYF
TRBV7-6	TRBD1	TRBJ1-1	once	CASSLDRGSLVSTEAFF
TRBV5-1	TRBD2	TRBJ2-1	-	CASSTGLAGASYNEQFF
TRBV6-5	TRBD1	TRBJ1-6	-	CASSSTGQGNSPLHF
TRBV6-1	-	TRBJ1-1	-	CASSDPGRVNTEAFF
TRBV6-1	-	TRBJ2-3	-	CASALPGLDTQYF
TRBV28	-	TRBJ2-1	-	CASSSISPTSSYNEQFF
TRBV7-2	-	TRBJ2-1	-	CASSPPERPSSYNEQFF
TRBV7-3	TRBD1	TRBJ2-5	few	CASSPRTGGKETQYF
TRBV5-1	TRBD1	TRBJ1-1	-	CASSARDRVSNTEAFF
TRBV19	-	TRBJ1-2	-	CASSMDGGGYTF
TRBV18	TRBD1	TRBJ2-5	-	CASSDRGQETQYF
TRBV2	-	TRBJ1-1	-	CASGRRLEAFF
TRBV13	-	TRBJ2-3	-	CASSFGPDTQYF
TRBV11-2	-	TRBJ1-1	-	CASSFPKQGAEAFF
TRBV10-3	TRBD1	TRBJ2-5	-	CATRQGFQETQYF
TRBV7-8	TRBD1	TRBJ1-6	-	CASSLGQENSPLHF
TRBV7-2	-	TRBJ2-5	-	CASSLSLEAGSTQYF
TRBV5-1	-	TRBJ2-1	-	CASSMRAPGDNEQFF
TRBV6-1	-	TRBJ1-5	-	CASSEYATVSNQPQHF
TRBV4-3	TRBD1	TRBJ2-3	-	CASSEGQRLDTQYF